The text below deals with one TCR beta chain. The antigen is not known. This sample is part of a study of a mutant IDH1 vaccine in newly diagnosed glioma. Background on the study: Across weeks 1, 3, 5, 7, 11, 15, 19 and 23, patients received a vaccination each time, eight in all. The initiation of vaccination occurred 4-6 weeks after radiotherapy alone, or with temozolomide cycles. Pretreatment consisted of radiotherapy, temozolomide, or both, with most receiving both.

Measured with immunoSEQ multiplex PCR; TCRdb has only the in-frame clones, and not every one. This sample has tens of thousands of clones, with around 87% found just once. Time point of the sample: week 23, last vaccination. Mutant IDH1 20-mer peptide, at 300 ug, made up each vaccine dose, with topical imiquimod. Trimming at V came to 5 bases and at J to 7 bases, leaving 7 bases not matched to a gene. The germline gives CDR1 SEHNR, CDR2 FQNEAQ (reference sequence). CDR3 length equals 14 residues. This chain joins TRBV7-9 and TRBJ1-3, with 8 nucleotides matching TRBD1. The TCR comes from a man aged 35 to 55 with glioma. The specimen was PBMCs, collected from a glioma patient whose treatment included an IDH1 peptide vaccine. CDR3 region: CASSLTGAGNTIYF. CDR3 nucleotides: TGTGCCAGCAGCCTGACAGGGGCAGGGAACACCATATATTTT.